Sequencing of this TCR beta chain was carried out in a study of blood T cell repertoires in COVID-19. Study context: T cells, B-cell-depleted T cells, or PBMCs provided the cDNA or gDNA that served as material.

The CDR3 is 16 residues long. Those who participated ranged in age from about 18 to 95 years and resided in approximately 23 US areas. In assigning cohorts, the study relied on participant-reported clinical history. Authors' data handling: Estimates of nucleated cell counts were drawn from the amplification of reference gene primers. Using immunoSEQ multiplex PCR, the repertoire was profiled, and TCRdb retains in-frame clones only, with some absent. V and J calls and clone size come straight from that table; D and trimming were deduced from the DNA. The data show about 300,000 clones, roughly 85% seen once.

Sequencing was done on a sample of PBMCs or T cells enriched from blood (not recorded which). The origin of this receptor is a man younger than 40 who had recovered from COVID-19. The rearrangement links TRBV12-2 to TRBJ2-2; the listed D gene, TRBD2, was not tested against the DNA. TRBV12-2 is given as a pseudogene. As DNA, the CDR3 is TGTGCAAGTCGCTTCCCCGGGACTGCGAACACCGGGGAGCTGTTTTTT. This encodes CASRFPGTANTGELFF.